This T cell receptor (beta chain) comes out of a study of blood T cell repertoires in COVID-19. Looking at the study overall: Acute-phase and convalescent COVID-19 samples originated in the United States, Italy and Spain. PBMCs, B-cell-depleted T cells, or T cells were the source of the cDNA or gDNA that made up the material.

The CDR3 totals 14 residues. V dropped 8 bases and J dropped 1; count of bases not matched to a gene: 7. CDR1 MNHNY and CDR2 SVGAGI come from the germline V gene (reference sequence). Only a few counts were recorded for this clone. Original methodology: Using reference gene primer amplification, nucleated cell counts were estimated. TCRdb's copy holds only in-frame clones and misses some; the assay was immunoSEQ multiplex PCR. V, J and clone size derive from that table, while D and trimming were established from the DNA sequence. The table shows about 160,000 clones, with less than 85% occurring only once.

The chain combines TRBV6-6 with TRBJ2-7; 8 nucleotides align to TRBD2. The receptor's source is a woman aged 60-75 years with COVID-19, enrolled during active disease. Sample: peripheral blood. Written as DNA, the CDR3 is TGTGCCAGCTTTGCGAGCGGGGGTTCCTACGAGCAGTACTTC. Residues: CASFASGGSYEQYF.